This TCR beta chain was documented in a study of T-cell memory formation after mild COVID-19. On the study more broadly: TCR clustering was largely donor specific.

This clonotype has a handful of counts. The antigen is unknown. Findings of the study overall: Still unconfirmed is whether the second-wave clones peaking on day 37 recognized SARS-CoV-2. Whereas later expanders leaned CD4+, clones contracting day 15 to 85 showed a balanced CD4/CD8 makeup.

TCRdb fed the 5' RACE reads into MiXCR, producing one record per CDR3 protein. This table holds some 150,000 distinct CDR3 sequences, roughly 21% found once. The CDR3 has 16 amino acids. From germline, CDR1 is LNHNV and CDR2 YYDKDF (reference sequence). V lost 3 bases and J lost 7; bases outside the gene matches: 15. This TCR came from an adult woman who had mild COVID-19 (a few samples of this study predate the infection). Cell type and time point are not known. The sequencing sample was made of PBMCs or a T cell subset sorted from them (not recorded which). This sequence joins TRBV15 and TRBJ2-7; 7 bases map to TRBD2. The CDR3 nucleotides read TGTGCCACCAGCAGGGCCCTTGGCGGGAGCCCGGGAGAGCAGTACTTC. Its protein is CATSRALGGSPGEQYF.